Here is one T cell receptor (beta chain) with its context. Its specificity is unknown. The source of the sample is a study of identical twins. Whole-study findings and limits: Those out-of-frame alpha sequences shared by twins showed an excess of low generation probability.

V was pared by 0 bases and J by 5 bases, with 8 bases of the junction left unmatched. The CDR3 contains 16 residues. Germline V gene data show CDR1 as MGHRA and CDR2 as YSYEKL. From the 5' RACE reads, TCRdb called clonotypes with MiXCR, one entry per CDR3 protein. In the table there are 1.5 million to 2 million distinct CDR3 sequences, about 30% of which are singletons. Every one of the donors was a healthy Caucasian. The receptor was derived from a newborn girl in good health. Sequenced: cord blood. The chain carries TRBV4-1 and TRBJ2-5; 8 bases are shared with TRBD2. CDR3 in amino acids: CASSQDLRGAWETQYF. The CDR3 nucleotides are TGCGCCAGCAGCCAAGATCTGCGGGGGGCCTGGGAGACCCAGTACTTC.